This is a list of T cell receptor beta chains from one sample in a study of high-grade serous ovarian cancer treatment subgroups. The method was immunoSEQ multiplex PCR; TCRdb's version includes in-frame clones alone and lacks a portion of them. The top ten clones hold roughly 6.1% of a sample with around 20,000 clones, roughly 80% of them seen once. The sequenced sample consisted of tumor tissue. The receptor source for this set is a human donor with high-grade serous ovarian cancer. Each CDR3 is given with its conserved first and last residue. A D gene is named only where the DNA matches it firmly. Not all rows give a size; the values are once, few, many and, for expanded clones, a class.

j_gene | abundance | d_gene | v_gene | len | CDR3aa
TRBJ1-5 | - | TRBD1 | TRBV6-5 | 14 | CASSPGQGFQPQHF
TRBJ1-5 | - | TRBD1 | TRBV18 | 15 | CASSLGQGFNQPQHF
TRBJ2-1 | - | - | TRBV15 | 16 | CATSRAEGSSYNEQFF
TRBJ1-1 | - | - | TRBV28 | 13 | CASSFLPGTEAFF
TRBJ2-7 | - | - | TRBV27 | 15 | CASSLSADLSYEQYF
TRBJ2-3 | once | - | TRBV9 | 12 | CASSVDEDTQYF
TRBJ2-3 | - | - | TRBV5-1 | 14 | CASRLSVSTDTQYF
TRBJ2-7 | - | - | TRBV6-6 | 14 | CASTPDGESYEQYF
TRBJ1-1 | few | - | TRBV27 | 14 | CASSLWSGNTEAFF
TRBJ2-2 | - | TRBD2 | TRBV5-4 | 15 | CASSSGRGNTGELFF
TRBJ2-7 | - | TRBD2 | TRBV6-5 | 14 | CASSRDGGAYEQYF
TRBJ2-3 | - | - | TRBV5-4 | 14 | CASSLGTFGDTQYF
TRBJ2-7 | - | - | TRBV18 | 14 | CASSPRQGVYEQYF
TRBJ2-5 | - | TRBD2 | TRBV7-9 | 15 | CASSSGLAGKETQYF
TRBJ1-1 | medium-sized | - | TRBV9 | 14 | CASSSYWGGTEAFF
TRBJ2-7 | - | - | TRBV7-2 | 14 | CASSPLVGSYEQYF
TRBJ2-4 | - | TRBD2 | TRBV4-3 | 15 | CASSQAPSGGNIQYF
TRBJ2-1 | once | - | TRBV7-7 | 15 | CASSLGYGNYNEQFF
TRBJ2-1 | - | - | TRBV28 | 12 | CASSLYGNEQFF
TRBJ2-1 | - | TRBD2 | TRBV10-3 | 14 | CATRGTGGVNEQFF
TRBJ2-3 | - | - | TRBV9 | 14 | CASSVEGGTDTQYF
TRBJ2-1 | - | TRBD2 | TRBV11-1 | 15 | CASSLSSGTYNEQFF
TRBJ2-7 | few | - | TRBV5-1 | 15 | CASSFAFAGAYEQYF
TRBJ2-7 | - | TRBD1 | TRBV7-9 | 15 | CASSLGMGQFYEQYF
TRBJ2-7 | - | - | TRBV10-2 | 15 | CASSDIWEGDYEQYF
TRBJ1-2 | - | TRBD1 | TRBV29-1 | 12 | CSVPTGDYGYTF
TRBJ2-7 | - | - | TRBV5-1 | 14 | CASSQLLGTYEQYF
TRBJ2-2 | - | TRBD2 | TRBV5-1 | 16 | CASSLDGRAGTGELFF
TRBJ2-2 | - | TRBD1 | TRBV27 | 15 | CASSLSSGGSGELFF
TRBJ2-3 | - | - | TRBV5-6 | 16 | CASSLGASVSTDTQYF
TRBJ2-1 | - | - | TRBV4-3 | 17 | CASSQDSPGLGGNEQFF
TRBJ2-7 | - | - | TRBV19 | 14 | CASSLDSSSREQYF
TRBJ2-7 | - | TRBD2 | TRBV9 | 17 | CASSPRGSGGPSYEQYF
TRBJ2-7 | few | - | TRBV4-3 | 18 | CASSPYGTLGLSSYEQYF
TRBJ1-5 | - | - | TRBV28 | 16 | CASSFLSRGDNQPQHF
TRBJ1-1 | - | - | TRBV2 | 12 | CAPYRPGTEAFF
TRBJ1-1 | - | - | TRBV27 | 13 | CASSLVENTEAFF